This entry concerns a single T cell receptor beta chain. The germline CDR1 and CDR2 sequences are MDHEN and SYDVKM. The CDR3 is made up of 12 amino acids. V lost 10 bases and J 1 base, leaving 7 bases between the germline ends. The RNA input was roughly 0.45 to 1 ug, and it was reverse transcribed with random hexamers. TCRdb re-called the immunoSEQ multiplex PCR reads through MiXCR, storing one row per CDR3 protein. The sample carries some 100,000 distinct CDR3 sequences, about 95% recorded once. These data are taken from a study of CD8 T cells in Susac syndrome. The sample was CD4+ T cells from PBMCs. This chain joins TRBV28 and TRBJ2-2; D may be TRBD1 (5 bases). This clonotype originated in a human donor in good health. The CDR3 region is CATGQNTGELFF. The CDR3 DNA sequence: TGTGCCACTGGACAGAACACCGGGGAGCTGTTTTTT.